A single sample gave rise to the 25 T cell receptor beta chains below, sequenced in a study of shared clonotypes between healthy human individuals. Some clones are missing from TCRdb's copy, which holds only in-frame ones; the method was immunoSEQ multiplex PCR. The repertoire includes 2 million to 2.5 million clones, over 85% of them detected once, and 0.35% to 0.5% sits in the top ten. Source material: naive CD4+ T cells from PBMCs. Subset given: CD45RA+ positively selected. These receptors were collected from a man between 18 and 35 years old in good health. Some clones in this sample may be carry-over from other donors' samples.

This chain links TRBV7-8 with TRBJ2-4; possibly TRBD1 for D (6 bases). This CDR3 is 20 amino acids long. The germline V gene has CDR1 SGHVS and CDR2 FQNEAQ. V lost 5 bases, J lost 0 bases, and 26 bases lay in between. DNA of the CDR3: TGTGCCAGCAGCAAAGACAGGAACCTAAGGGGATCCCTAGCCAAAAACATTCAGTACTTC. Protein sequence: CASSKDRNLRGSLAKNIQYF.

This chain uses TRBV18 with TRBJ2-1; 8 bases are shared with TRBD2. The trim removed 4 bases at V and 4 bases at J, leaving 3 bases unmatched. This CDR3 region has 14 residues. CDR1 and CDR2 (germline): KGHSH, LQKENI. DNA for the CDR3: TGTGCCAGCTCACAGACTAGCGTTTACAATGAGCAGTTCTTC. It codes for CASSQTSVYNEQFF.

The chain is built from TRBV6-1 and TRBJ2-3; 9 bases agree with TRBD2. V trimming: 2 bases; J trimming: 8 bases; junction bases outside the gene matches: 11. Germline values: CDR1 MNHNS, CDR2 SASEGT. The CDR3 consists of 16 residues. CDR3 in DNA: TGTGCCAGCAGTGAATTTCGCGGGAGGGCCATGGGTACGCAGTATTTT. Amino acids: CASSEFRGRAMGTQYF.

The V gene is TRBV19, the J gene TRBJ2-2; the D gene is possibly TRBD2 (5 bases). V dropped 6 bases and J dropped 6 bases, with 14 bases sitting between them. The CDR3 totals 14 residues. Germline-derived CDR1 and CDR2 are LNHDA and SQIVND (reference sequence). The CDR3 DNA follows: TGTGCCAGTAGGAGCAGCGGAGCTGCCGGGGAGCTGTTTTTT. Protein: CASRSSGAAGELFF.

The chain has TRBV30 and TRBJ1-6; D not resolved. Germline-derived CDR1 and CDR2 are GTSNPN and SVGIG (reference sequence). The CDR3 has 19 residues. The V end lost 4 bases, the J end lost 4 bases, and 26 bases lay between the germline ends. Here the CDR3 reads CAWISSKIPSWSYNSPLHF. The CDR3 nucleotides read TGTGCCTGGATTAGTTCGAAAATACCCAGCTGGAGTTATAATTCACCCCTCCACTTT. Combining the CDR3 with reference TRBV30 and TRBJ1-6 gives the whole variable domain SQTIHQWPATLVQPVGSPLSLECTVEGTSNPNLYWYRQAAGRGLQLLFYSVGIGQISSEVPQNLSASRPQDRQFILSSKKLLLSDSGFYLCAWISSKIPSWSYNSPLHFGNGTRLTVT.

This chain connects TRBV7-8 to TRBJ2-2; TRBD2 matches at 8 bases. J lost 6 bases, V lost 5 bases, and 11 bases had no gene match. The CDR3 totals 16 residues. The germline gives CDR1 SGHVS, CDR2 FQNEAQ. DNA for the CDR3: TGTGCCAGCAGCGCGGGCGGGGGGAGTCTGCCCGGGGAGCTGTTTTTT. Translating gives CASSAGGGSLPGELFF.

The gene calls are TRBV6-5 and TRBJ2-2, with D perhaps TRBD1 (5 bases). This CDR3 contains 15 residues. Trimming removed 0 bases at V and 1 base at J, with 6 bases between. Germline V gene data show CDR1 as MNHEY and CDR2 as SVGAGI. The CDR3 reads CASSYSGQNTGELFF. The DNA for the CDR3 is TGTGCCAGCAGTTACTCGGGGCAGAACACCGGGGAGCTGTTTTTT.

The J gene is TRBJ1-3, the V gene TRBV7-2; no reliable D call. V lost 1 base and J 4 bases, leaving 14 bases between the germline ends. The CDR3 totals 16 residues. Germline loops: CDR1 SGHTA, CDR2 FQGNSA. CDR3 in amino acids: CASSLGGAVVGNTIYF. For the CDR3, the DNA is TGTGCCAGCAGCTTAGGGGGTGCAGTCGTGGGAAACACCATATATTTT.

Details on this clone: The sample contains more than one DNA sequence encoding this CDR3. The genes are TRBV29-1 and TRBJ1-5; D unclear. CDR1 is SQVTM, CDR2 ANQGSEA, per germline. This CDR3 has 12 amino acids. V lost 4 bases to trimming and J lost 2 bases, with 6 bases between them. The DNA of the CDR3 is TGCAGCGTTGGAACGGGCAATCAGCCCCAGCATTTT. Its translation: CSVGTGNQPQHF.

The chain employs TRBV19 and TRBJ2-2; D possibly corresponds to TRBD1 (6 bases). Trimming pared 7 bases from V and 7 bases from J, leaving 25 bases between. CDR1 is LNHDA and CDR2 is SQIVND in the germline V gene (reference sequence). CDR3 length equals 17 residues. The CDR3 sequence is CASTVNLGAPGDGELFF. DNA for the CDR3: TGTGCCAGTACCGTAAACCTAGGGGCCCCAGGGGACGGGGAGCTGTTTTTT.

This clone was picked up one time. The V and J genes are TRBV25-1 and TRBJ2-1; 9 bases are a match to TRBD1. The CDR3 has 15 residues. Germline V gene sequence: CDR1 MGHDK, CDR2 SYGVNS. The V gene end was trimmed by 3 bases and the J gene end by 6 bases; junction bases not matched to a gene: 6. The CDR3: CASSDLGQGSNEQFF. The CDR3 DNA follows: TGTGCCAGCAGTGACCTAGGACAGGGGAGCAATGAGCAGTTCTTC.

The chain carries TRBV5-6 and TRBJ2-6; no reliable D call. Trimming shortened V by 7 bases and J by 1 base, and 9 bases separated the two germline ends. This CDR3 spans 14 amino acids. Germline V gene sequence: CDR1 SGHDT, CDR2 YYEEEE. CDR3 nucleotide sequence: TGTGCCAGCCTGCAGGCATCTGGGGCCAACGTCCTGACTTTC. It codes for CASLQASGANVLTF.

This chain joins TRBV15 and TRBJ1-2; 8 positions agree with TRBD1. This CDR3 contains 17 residues. Germline V CDR1 and CDR2: LNHNV, YYDKDF (reference sequence). V gave up 5 bases and J gave up 7 bases; unmatched junction bases: 18. Here the CDR3 reads CATSALWGQENEGGYTF. The DNA of the CDR3 is TGTGCCACCAGCGCTTTGTGGGGACAGGAAAATGAGGGTGGCTACACCTTC.

This clone appeared once. This chain uses TRBV7-8 with TRBJ2-3; D unclear. Trimming removed 3 bases at V and 0 bases at J, with 10 bases between. Germline V gene lookup returns CDR1 SGHVS and CDR2 FQNEAQ. There are 15 residues in the CDR3. The CDR3 loop is CASSFTPSSTDTQYF. In DNA, the CDR3 is TGTGCCAGCAGCTTCACGCCCTCTAGCACAGATACGCAGTATTTT.

The genes are TRBV19 and TRBJ2-6, with D unresolved. The CDR3 covers 18 residues. Germline CDR1 is LNHDA and CDR2 is SQIVND (reference sequence). The V and J ends lost 3 bases and 1 base respectively, with 16 bases between them. DNA for the CDR3: TGTGCCAGTAGTATGCCCCATCATATCGAGTCTGGGGCCAACGTCCTGACTTTC. Translation gives CASSMPHHIESGANVLTF.

This clone appeared a single time. This chain joins TRBV6-5 and TRBJ2-2, with TRBD1 matching 7 bases. V lost 6 bases, J lost 7 bases, and 8 bases stayed unmatched. Germline V gene lookup returns CDR1 MNHEY and CDR2 SVGAGI. The length of the CDR3 is 14 residues. As DNA, the CDR3 is TGTGCCAGCAGCGTAGGGACAGCGCACGGGGAGCTGTTTTTT. This encodes CASSVGTAHGELFF.

The table lists this clone with a count of one. V and J are TRBV4-1 and TRBJ2-7; D unclear. Germline V gene data show CDR1 as MGHRA and CDR2 as YSYEKL. The V end was cut by 2 bases, the J end by 3 bases, with 14 bases between. CDR3 length: 15 amino acids. The CDR3 bases are TGCGCCAGCAGCCAAAACCAGAAACCAGACTACGAGCAGTACTTC. Amino acid sequence: CASSQNQKPDYEQYF.

The gene calls are TRBV5-8 and TRBJ1-2, with TRBD1 identical over 11 bases. There are 14 residues in the CDR3. The V and J ends lost 2 bases and 4 bases, in that order; junction bases with no gene match: 1. Per the germline V gene, CDR1 is SGHTS and CDR2 is YDEGEE. The CDR3 reads CASSFGTGGYGYTF. In DNA, the CDR3 is TGTGCCAGCAGCTTCGGGACAGGGGGCTATGGCTACACCTTC.

About this clone: The same CDR3 also results from other DNA sequences found in this sample. This sequence joins TRBV28 and TRBJ1-3, with TRBD1 as a possible D gene (6 bases). With 3 bases removed from V and 4 bases from J, the gap between germline ends came to 10 bases. The CDR3 runs 14 residues. Per germline, CDR1 MDHEN and CDR2 SYDVKM. This chain's CDR3 is CASSFGGTGNTIYF. The CDR3 DNA reads as TGTGCCAGCAGTTTCGGAGGGACAGGAAACACCATATATTTT.

The rearrangement joins TRBV29-1 to TRBJ2-7; 7 bases fit TRBD1. CDR3 length: 13 residues. J lost 7 bases, V lost 1 base, and 7 bases had no gene match. The germline V gene has CDR1 SQVTM and CDR2 ANQGSEA. CDR3 in amino acids: CSVEGYRDSEQYF. DNA of the CDR3: TGCAGCGTTGAAGGATACCGGGACAGTGAGCAGTACTTC.

This chain connects TRBV6-1 to TRBJ1-5, with D possibly TRBD1 on 6 matching bases. The V and J ends lost 0 bases and 4 bases respectively, with 19 bases between them. The CDR3 contains 18 residues. Germline V gene data show CDR1 as MNHNS and CDR2 as SASEGT. The CDR3 DNA reads TGTGCCAGCAGTGAAGCGCCCTCGGACGGCAGGGGTAATCAGCCCCAGCATTTT. It encodes CASSEAPSDGRGNQPQHF.

This chain joins TRBV6-6 and TRBJ2-7; D might be TRBD2 (6 bases). V was cut by 4 bases and J by 2 bases, with 12 bases left in between. The CDR3 is made up of 14 amino acids. Germline assignment: CDR1 MNHNY and CDR2 SVGAGI (reference sequence). The CDR3 DNA reads TGTGCCAGCAGTTTTCTAGCGAGTGCCTACGAGCAGTACTTC. The encoded protein is CASSFLASAYEQYF.

This chain links TRBV5-1 with TRBJ1-2; 10 positions match TRBD1. From germline, CDR1 is SGHRS and CDR2 YFSETQ. After removal of 4 bases from V and 3 bases from J, the junction contained 21 bases not matched to a gene. This CDR3 comprises 20 residues. Written as DNA, the CDR3 is TGCGCCAGCAGCCCGTATAGTTCGGGGGACAGGGGTTTCTTCGACTATGGCTACACCTTC. Protein sequence: CASSPYSSGDRGFFDYGYTF.

With respect to this clone: Other nucleotide sequences from this sample produce the same CDR3. This chain links TRBV4-3 with TRBJ2-7, with D unresolved. The CDR3 spans 13 residues. In germline, CDR1 is LGHNA, CDR2 YSLEER. The germline V and J ends were trimmed by 0 bases and 4 bases, with 7 bases remaining between them. The CDR3 region has the DNA TGCGCCAGCAGCCAAGATCCCCGATACGAGCAGTACTTC. This translates into CASSQDPRYEQYF.

The genes are TRBV7-9 and TRBJ1-5; D gene ambiguous. The V gene's germline CDR1 is SEHNR and CDR2 FQNEAQ (reference sequence). Trimming cost V 5 bases and J 7 bases, with 18 bases left between them. The CDR3 is 15 amino acids. CDR3 sequence reads: CASSPGSTTGQPQHF. CDR3 coding DNA: TGTGCCAGCAGCCCGGGGTCAACAACGGGACAGCCCCAGCATTTT.